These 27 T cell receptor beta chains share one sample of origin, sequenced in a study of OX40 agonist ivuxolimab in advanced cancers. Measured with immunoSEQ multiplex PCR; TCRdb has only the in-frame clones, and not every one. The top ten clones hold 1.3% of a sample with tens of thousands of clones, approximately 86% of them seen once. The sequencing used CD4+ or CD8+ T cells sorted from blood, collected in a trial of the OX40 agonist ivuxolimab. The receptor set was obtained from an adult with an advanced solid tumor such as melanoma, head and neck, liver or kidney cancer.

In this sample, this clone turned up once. The CDR3 sequence is CAWSDPSGANVLTF. The CDR3, as DNA: TGTGCCTGGAGTGATCCCTCTGGGGCCAACGTCCTGACTTTC. The chain links TRBV30 to TRBJ2-6; no clear D. V was shortened by 1 base and J by 0 bases, with 4 bases between the two germline ends. The CDR3 totals 14 residues. Germline lookup yields CDR1 GTSNPN and CDR2 SVGIG (reference sequence).

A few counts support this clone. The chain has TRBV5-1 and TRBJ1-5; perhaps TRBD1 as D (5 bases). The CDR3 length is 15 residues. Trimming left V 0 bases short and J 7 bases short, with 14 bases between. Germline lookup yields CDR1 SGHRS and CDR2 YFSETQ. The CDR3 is CASSLGGDPRQPQHF. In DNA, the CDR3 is TGCGCCAGCAGCTTGGGAGGGGACCCTCGCCAGCCCCAGCATTTT.

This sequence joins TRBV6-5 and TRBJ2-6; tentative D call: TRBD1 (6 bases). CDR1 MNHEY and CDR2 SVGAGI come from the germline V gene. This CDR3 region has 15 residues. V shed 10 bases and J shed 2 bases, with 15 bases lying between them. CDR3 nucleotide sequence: TGTGCCACAAAAACTACAGGGACTGGGGCCAACGTCCTGACTTTC. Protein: CATKTTGTGANVLTF.

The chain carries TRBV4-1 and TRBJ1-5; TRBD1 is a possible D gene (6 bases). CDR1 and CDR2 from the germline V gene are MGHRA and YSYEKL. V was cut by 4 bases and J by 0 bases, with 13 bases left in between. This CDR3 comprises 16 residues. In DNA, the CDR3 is TGCGCCAGCAGCCGCACACAGGGTTATAGCAATCAGCCCCAGCATTTT. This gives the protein CASSRTQGYSNQPQHF.

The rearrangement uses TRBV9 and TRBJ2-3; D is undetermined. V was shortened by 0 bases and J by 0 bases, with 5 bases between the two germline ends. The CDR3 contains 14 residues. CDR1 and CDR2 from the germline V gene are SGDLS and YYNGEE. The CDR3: CASSVGGSTDTQYF. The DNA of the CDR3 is TGTGCCAGCAGCGTAGGGGGTAGCACAGATACGCAGTATTTT.

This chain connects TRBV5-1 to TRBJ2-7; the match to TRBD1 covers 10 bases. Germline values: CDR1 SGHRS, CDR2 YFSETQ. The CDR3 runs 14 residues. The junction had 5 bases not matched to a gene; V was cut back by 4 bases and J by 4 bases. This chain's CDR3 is CASSPGQGGYEQYF. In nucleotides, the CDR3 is TGCGCCAGCAGCCCAGGACAGGGGGGTTACGAGCAGTACTTC. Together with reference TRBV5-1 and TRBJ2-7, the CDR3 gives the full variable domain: KAGVTQTPRYLIKTRGQQVTLSCSPISGHRSVSWYQQTPGQGLQFLFEYFSETQRNKGNFPGRFSGRQFSNSRSEMNVSTLELGDSALYLCASSPGQGGYEQYFGPGTRLTVT.

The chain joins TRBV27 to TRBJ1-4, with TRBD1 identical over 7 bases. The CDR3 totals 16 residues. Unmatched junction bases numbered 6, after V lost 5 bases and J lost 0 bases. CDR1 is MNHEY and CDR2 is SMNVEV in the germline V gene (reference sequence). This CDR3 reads CASSRTGFTTNEKLFF. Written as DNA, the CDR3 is TGTGCCAGCAGTCGGACAGGATTTACAACTAATGAAAAACTGTTTTTT.

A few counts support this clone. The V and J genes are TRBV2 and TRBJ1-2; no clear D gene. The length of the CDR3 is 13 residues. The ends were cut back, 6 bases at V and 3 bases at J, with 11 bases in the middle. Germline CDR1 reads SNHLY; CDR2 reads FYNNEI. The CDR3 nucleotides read TGTGCCAGCAGCGCCAATCAGTACTATGGCTACACCTTC. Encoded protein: CASSANQYYGYTF.

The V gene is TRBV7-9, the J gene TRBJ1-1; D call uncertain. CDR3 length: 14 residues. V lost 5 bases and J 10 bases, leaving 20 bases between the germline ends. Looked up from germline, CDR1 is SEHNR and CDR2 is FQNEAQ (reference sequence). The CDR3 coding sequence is TGTGCCAGCAGCGCCCTGGACGGAACGGGGATAGCTTTCTTT. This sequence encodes CASSALDGTGIAFF.

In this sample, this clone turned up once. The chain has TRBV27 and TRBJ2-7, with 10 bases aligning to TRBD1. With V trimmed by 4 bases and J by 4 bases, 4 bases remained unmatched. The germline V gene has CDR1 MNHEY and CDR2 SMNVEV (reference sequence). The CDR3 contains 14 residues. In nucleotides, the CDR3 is TGTGCCAGCAGTTGGGGACAGGGGCAATACGAGCAGTACTTC. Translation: CASSWGQGQYEQYF.

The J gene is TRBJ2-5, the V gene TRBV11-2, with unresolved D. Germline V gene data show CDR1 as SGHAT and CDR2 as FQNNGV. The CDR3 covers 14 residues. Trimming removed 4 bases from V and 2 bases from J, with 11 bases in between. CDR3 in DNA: TGTGCCAGCAGCTCCTGGGGTCGTCAAGAGACCCAGTACTTC. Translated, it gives CASSSWGRQETQYF.

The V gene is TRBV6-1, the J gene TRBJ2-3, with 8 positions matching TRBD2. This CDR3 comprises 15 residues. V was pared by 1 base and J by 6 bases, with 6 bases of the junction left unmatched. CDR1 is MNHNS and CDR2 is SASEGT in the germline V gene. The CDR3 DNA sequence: TGTGCCAGCAGTGAAGGCGGGGGGTGGATGGATACGCAGTATTTT. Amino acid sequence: CASSEGGGWMDTQYF.

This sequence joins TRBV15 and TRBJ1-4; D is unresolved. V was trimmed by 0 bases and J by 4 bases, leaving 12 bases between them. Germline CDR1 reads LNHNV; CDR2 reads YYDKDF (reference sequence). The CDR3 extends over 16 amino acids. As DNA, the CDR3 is TGTGCCACCAGCAGAGATCAAGGAAGGCGTAATGAAAAACTGTTTTTT. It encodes CATSRDQGRRNEKLFF.

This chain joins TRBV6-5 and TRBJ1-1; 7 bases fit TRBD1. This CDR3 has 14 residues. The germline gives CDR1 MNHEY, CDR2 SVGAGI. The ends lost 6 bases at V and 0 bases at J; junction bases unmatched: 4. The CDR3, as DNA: TGTGCCAGCAGACAGGGACAGTTGAACACTGAAGCTTTCTTT. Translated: CASRQGQLNTEAFF.

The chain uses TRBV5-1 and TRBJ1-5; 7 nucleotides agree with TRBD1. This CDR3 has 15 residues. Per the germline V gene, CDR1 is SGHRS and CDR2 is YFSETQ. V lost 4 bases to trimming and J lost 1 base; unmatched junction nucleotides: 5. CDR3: CASSPEGASNQPQHF. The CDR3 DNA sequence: TGCGCCAGCAGCCCGGAGGGGGCGAGCAATCAGCCCCAGCATTTT.

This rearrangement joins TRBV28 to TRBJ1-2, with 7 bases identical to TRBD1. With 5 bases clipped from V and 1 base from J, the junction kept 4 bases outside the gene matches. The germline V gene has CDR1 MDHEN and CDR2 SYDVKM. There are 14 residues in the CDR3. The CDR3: CASSPGQSNYGYTF. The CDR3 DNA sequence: TGTGCCAGCAGTCCGGGACAGAGTAACTATGGCTACACCTTC.

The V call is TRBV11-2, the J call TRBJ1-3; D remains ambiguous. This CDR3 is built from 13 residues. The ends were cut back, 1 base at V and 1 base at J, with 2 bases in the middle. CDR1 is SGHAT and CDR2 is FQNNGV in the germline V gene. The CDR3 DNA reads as TGTGCCAGCAGCTTAGCGTCTGGAAACACCATATATTTT. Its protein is CASSLASGNTIYF.

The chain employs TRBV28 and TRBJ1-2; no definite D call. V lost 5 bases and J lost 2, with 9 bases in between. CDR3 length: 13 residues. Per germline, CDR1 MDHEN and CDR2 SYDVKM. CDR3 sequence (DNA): TGTGCCAGCAGTGATCAATCAAACTATGGCTACACCTTC. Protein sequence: CASSDQSNYGYTF.

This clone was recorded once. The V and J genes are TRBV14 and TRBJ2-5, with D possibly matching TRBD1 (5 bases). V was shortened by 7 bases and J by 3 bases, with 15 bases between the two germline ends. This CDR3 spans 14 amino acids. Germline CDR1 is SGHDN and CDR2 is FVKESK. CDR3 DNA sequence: TGTGCCAGCAAGAAATCCAGGGCCGAAGAGACCCAGTACTTC. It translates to CASKKSRAEETQYF.

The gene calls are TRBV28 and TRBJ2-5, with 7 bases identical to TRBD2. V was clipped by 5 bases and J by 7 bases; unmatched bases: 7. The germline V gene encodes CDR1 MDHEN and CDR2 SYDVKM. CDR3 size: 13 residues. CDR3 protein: CASSTSDLGTQYF. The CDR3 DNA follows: TGTGCCAGCAGTACTAGCGACCTCGGGACCCAGTACTTC.

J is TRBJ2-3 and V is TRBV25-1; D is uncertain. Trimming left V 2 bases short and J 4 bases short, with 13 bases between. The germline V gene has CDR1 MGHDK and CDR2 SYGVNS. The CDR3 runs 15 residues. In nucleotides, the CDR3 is TGTGCCAGCAGTGAAAGTCGACTTACGCCAGATACGCAGTATTTT. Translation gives CASSESRLTPDTQYF. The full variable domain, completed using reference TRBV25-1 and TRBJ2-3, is EADIYQTPRYLVIGTGKKITLECSQTMGHDKMYWYQQDPGMELHLIHYSYGVNSTEKGDLSSESTVSRIRTEHFPLTLESARPSHTSQYLCASSESRLTPDTQYFGPGTRLTVL.

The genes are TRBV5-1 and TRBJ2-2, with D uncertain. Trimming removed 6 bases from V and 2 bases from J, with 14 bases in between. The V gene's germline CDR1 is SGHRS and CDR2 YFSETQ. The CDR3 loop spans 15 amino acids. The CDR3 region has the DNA TGCGCCAGCACCGTACGGCCCTTAAACACCGGGGAGCTGTTTTTT. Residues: CASTVRPLNTGELFF.

The CDR3 DNA reads as TGTGCCAGCAGTGTGGGACAGATCACAGATACGCAGTATTTT. Translation: CASSVGQITDTQYF. The J gene is TRBJ2-3, the V gene TRBV2; 7 positions match TRBD1. After removal of 4 bases from V and 2 bases from J, the junction contained 3 bases not matched to a gene. The germline gives CDR1 SNHLY, CDR2 FYNNEI. The CDR3 is 14 amino acids.

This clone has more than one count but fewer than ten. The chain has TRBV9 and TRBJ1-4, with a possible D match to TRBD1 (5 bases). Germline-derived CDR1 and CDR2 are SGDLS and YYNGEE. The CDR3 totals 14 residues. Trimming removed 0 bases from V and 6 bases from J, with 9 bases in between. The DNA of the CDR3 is TGTGCCAGCAGCGTAGGGGACCCGTATGAAAAACTGTTTTTT. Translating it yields CASSVGDPYEKLFF.

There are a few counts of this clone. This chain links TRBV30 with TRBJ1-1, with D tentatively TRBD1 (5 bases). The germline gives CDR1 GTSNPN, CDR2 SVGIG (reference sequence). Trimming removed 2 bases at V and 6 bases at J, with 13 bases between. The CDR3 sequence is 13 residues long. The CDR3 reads CAWSTGGTAEAFF. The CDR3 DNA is TGTGCCTGGAGTACAGGAGGGACCGCTGAAGCTTTCTTT. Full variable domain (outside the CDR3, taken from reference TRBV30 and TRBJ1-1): SQTIHQWPATLVQPVGSPLSLECTVEGTSNPNLYWYRQAAGRGLQLLFYSVGIGQISSEVPQNLSASRPQDRQFILSSKKLLLSDSGFYLCAWSTGGTAEAFFGQGTRLTVV.

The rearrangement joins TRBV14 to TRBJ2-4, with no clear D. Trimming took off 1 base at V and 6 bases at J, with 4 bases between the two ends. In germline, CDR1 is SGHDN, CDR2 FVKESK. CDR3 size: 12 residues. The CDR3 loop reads CASSQGPNIQYF. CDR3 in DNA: TGTGCCAGCAGCCAAGGCCCAAACATTCAGTACTTC.

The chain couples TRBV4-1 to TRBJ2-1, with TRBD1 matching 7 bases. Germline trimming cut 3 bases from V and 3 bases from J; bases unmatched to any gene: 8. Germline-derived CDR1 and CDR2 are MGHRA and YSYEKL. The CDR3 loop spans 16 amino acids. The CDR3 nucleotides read TGCGCCAGCAGCCAGGAGAGGACAGGAATCTACAATGAGCAGTTCTTC. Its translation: CASSQERTGIYNEQFF.